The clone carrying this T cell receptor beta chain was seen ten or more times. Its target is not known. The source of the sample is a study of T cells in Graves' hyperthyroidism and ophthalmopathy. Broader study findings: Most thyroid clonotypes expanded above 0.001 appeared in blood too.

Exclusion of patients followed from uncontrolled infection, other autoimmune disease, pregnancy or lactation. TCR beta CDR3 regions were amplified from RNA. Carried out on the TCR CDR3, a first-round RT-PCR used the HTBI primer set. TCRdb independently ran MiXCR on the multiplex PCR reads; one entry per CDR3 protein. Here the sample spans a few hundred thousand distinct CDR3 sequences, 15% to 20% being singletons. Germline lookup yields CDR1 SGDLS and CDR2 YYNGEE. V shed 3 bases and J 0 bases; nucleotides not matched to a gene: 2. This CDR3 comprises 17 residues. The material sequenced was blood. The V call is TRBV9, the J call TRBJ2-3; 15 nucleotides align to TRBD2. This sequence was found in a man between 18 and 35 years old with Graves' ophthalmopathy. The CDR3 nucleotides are TGTGCCAGCAGCGAGGGACTAGCGGGGGGCAGCACAGATACGCAGTATTTT. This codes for CASSEGLAGGSTDTQYF.